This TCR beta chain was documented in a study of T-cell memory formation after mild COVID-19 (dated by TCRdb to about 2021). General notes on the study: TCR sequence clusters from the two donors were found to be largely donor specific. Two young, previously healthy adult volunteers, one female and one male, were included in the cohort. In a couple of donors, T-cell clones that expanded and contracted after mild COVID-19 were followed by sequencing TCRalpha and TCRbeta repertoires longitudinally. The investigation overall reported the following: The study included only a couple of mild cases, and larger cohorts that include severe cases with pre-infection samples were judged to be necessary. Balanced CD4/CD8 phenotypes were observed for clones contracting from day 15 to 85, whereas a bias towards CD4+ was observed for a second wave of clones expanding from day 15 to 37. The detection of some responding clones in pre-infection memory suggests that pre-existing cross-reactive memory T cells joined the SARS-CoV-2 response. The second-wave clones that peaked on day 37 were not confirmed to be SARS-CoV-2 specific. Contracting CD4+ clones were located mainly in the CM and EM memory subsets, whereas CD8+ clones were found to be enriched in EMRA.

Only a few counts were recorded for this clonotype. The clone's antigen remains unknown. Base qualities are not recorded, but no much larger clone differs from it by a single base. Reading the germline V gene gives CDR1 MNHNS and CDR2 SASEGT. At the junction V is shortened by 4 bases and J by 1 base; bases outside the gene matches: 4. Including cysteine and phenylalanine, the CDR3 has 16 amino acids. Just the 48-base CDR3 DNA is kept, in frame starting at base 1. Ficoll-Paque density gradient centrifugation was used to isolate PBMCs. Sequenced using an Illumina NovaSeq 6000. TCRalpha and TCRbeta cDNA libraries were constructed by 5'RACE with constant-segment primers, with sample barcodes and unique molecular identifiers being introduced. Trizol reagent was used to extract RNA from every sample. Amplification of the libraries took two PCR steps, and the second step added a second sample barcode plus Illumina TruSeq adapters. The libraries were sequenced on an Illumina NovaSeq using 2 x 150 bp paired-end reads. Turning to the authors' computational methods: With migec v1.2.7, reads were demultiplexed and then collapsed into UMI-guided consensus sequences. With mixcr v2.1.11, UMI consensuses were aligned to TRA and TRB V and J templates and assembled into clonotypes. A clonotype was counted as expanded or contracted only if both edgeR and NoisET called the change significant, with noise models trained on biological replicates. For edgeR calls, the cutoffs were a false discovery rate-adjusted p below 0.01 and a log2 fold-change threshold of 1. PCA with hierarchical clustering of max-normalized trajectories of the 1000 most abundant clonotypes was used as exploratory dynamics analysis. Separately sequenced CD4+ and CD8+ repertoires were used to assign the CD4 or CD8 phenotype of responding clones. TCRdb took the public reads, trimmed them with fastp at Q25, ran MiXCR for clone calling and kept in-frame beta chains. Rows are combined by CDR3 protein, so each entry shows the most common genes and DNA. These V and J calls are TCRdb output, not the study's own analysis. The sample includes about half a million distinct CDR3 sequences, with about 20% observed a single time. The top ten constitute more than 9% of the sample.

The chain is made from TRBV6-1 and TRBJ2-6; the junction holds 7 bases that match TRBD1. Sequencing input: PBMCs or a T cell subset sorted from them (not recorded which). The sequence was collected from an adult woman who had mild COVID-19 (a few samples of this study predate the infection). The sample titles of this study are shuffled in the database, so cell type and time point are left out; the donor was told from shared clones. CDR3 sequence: CASSVQQGSGANVLTF. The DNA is TGTGCCAGCAGTGTTCAACAGGGGTCTGGGGCCAACGTCCTGACTTTC.